This record looks at one T cell receptor (beta chain) sequence and its context. The sample belongs to a study of T cells in Graves' hyperthyroidism and ophthalmopathy. In the study overall: Peripheral blood specimens were obtained at initial diagnosis, prior to any treatment.

It was RNA transcripts that yielded the amplified TCR beta CDR3 regions. The HTBI primer set served for first-round RT-PCR of the TCR CDR3. TCRdb processed the multiplex PCR reads anew with MiXCR; each CDR3 protein has one entry. The sample lists some 770,000 distinct CDR3 sequences; less than 20% were seen once. Lactation, pregnancy, other autoimmune disease or uncontrolled infection excluded patients. Orbital computed tomography and thyroid ultrasound, together with serum TRAb and thyroxine and clinical symptoms, were used for diagnoses. From roughly 9.2 ml of fresh peripheral blood, PBMCs were isolated. Trimming cost V 4 bases and J 8 bases; bases outside gene matches: 8. The CDR3 runs to 14 residues. Germline lookup yields CDR1 ENHRY and CDR2 SYGVKD.

Sequencing was carried out using blood. The chain couples TRBV10-3 to TRBJ2-1, with 7 bases matching TRBD2. The TCR was taken from a young man with Graves' hyperthyroidism. The CDR3 loop is CAISAAGAGHEQFF. DNA of the CDR3: TGTGCCATCAGTGCGGCGGGAGCCGGACATGAGCAGTTCTTC.